These 20 T cell receptor beta chains share one sample of origin, sequenced in a study of blood T cell repertoires in COVID-19. The table came from immunoSEQ multiplex PCR; TCRdb's copy has only in-frame clones and leaves some out. The profile shows more than 80,000 clones, 70% to 75% of them singletons. Sequenced: peripheral blood. These receptor sequences come from a human donor with acute or convalescent COVID-19. The donor label of this sample is uncertain.

The chain links TRBV18 to TRBJ2-3, with 7 bases identical to TRBD1. The germline gives CDR1 KGHSH, CDR2 LQKENI. This CDR3 is 15 amino acids long. Unmatched junction bases numbered 10, after V lost 6 bases and J lost 4 bases. Here the CDR3 DNA reads TGTGCCAGCTCCCAACCTGAGGGGGCCTCAGATACGCAGTATTTT. It codes for CASSQPEGASDTQYF.

The V and J genes are TRBV25-1 and TRBJ2-1; 15 nucleotides line up with TRBD2. The germline V gene encodes CDR1 MGHDK and CDR2 SYGVNS. J gave up 10 bases and V 2 bases, and 0 bases lay outside the gene matches. This CDR3 region has 14 residues. CDR3: CASSEGLAGGEQFF. CDR3 in DNA: TGTGCCAGCAGTGAAGGACTAGCGGGGGGGGAGCAGTTCTTC.

The J gene is TRBJ1-5, the V gene TRBV30, with 8 bases identical to TRBD1. With 5 bases clipped from V and 6 bases from J, the junction kept 3 bases outside the gene matches. The CDR3 has 12 residues. CDR1 GTSNPN and CDR2 SVGIG come from the germline V gene (reference sequence). The CDR3 loop is CAWGDRGQPQHF. For the CDR3, the DNA is TGTGCCTGGGGAGACAGGGGTCAGCCCCAGCATTTT.

This clone was counted only a few times. V and J are TRBV3-1 (or the pseudogene TRBV3-2) and TRBJ1-6; TRBD1 agrees at 8 bases. Germline V lookup: CDR1 LGHDT, CDR2 YNNKEL (reference sequence). The CDR3 runs 16 residues. The V gene end was trimmed by 5 bases and the J gene end by 4 bases; junction bases not matched to a gene: 7. In DNA form, the CDR3 reads TGTGCCAGCAGCTCTAACAGGGGGTCATATAATTCACCCCTCCACTTT. Translated, it gives CASSSNRGSYNSPLHF.

The chain uses TRBV5-6 and TRBJ1-3; possibly TRBD1 for D (5 bases). This CDR3 has 16 amino acids. Germline V gene sequence: CDR1 SGHDT, CDR2 YYEEEE. Trimming left V 1 base short and J 2 bases short, with 13 bases between. CDR3 in amino acids: CASSLWSGQAGNTIYF. The CDR3 nucleotides are TGTGCCAGCAGCTTGTGGTCAGGGCAGGCTGGAAACACCATATATTTT.

This clone turned up a few times. The chain recombines TRBV5-6 with TRBJ1-6; perhaps TRBD1 as D (5 bases). CDR3 length: 13 amino acids. Trimming took off 4 bases at V and 7 bases at J, with 9 bases between the two ends. In germline, CDR1 is SGHDT, CDR2 YYEEEE. CDR3 DNA: TGTGCCAGCAGCCAGGGAATAAATTCACCCCTCCACTTT. This encodes CASSQGINSPLHF. The full variable domain, its missing parts supplied by reference TRBV5-6 and TRBJ1-6, is DAGVTQSPTHLIKTRGQQVTLRCSPKSGHDTVSWYQQALGQGPQFIFQYYEEEERQRGNFPDRFSGHQFPNYSSELNVNALLLGDSALYLCASSQGINSPLHFGNGTRLTVT.

This clone occurred a few times. The J gene is TRBJ2-1, the V gene TRBV5-6; D may be TRBD1 (5 bases). Germline-derived CDR1 and CDR2 are SGHDT and YYEEEE. This CDR3 is 13 amino acids long. V was pared by 3 bases and J by 10 bases, with 14 bases between. The CDR3 DNA reads TGTGCCAGCAGCTCTAGGGGCAGGGAAGAGCAGTTCTTC. It encodes CASSSRGREEQFF.

This clone was seen only a few times. This may be a read error: a much more frequent sequence differs by one nucleotide. Other DNA variants within this sample encode the same CDR3. V is TRBV5-1 and J is TRBJ2-3; D perhaps matches TRBD2 (6 bases). Looked up from germline, CDR1 is SGHRS and CDR2 is YFSETQ. CDR3 length: 14 residues. V was trimmed by 2 bases and J by 0 bases, leaving 7 bases between them. CDR3 coding DNA: TGCGCCAGCAGCTTAGGGACTAGCACAGATACGCAGTATTTT. It is translated as CASSLGTSTDTQYF.

The chain links TRBV7-9 to TRBJ2-3, with D maybe TRBD1 (6 bases). This CDR3 contains 16 residues. Germline CDR1 and CDR2: SEHNR and FQNEAQ (reference sequence). The ends were cut back, 6 bases at V and 2 bases at J, with 18 bases in the middle. DNA of the CDR3: TGTGCCAGCAGGCCCCCGGACAGTAGGGTCACAGATACGCAGTATTTT. Residues: CASRPPDSRVTDTQYF.

The CDR3 protein is CASSLGGVRYEQYV. CDR3 nucleotide sequence: TGTGCCAGCAGCTTAGGCGGGGTCCGCTACGAGCAGTACGTC. The chain recombines TRBV11-2 with TRBJ2-7; a possible D gene is TRBD2 (6 bases). From germline, CDR1 is SGHAT and CDR2 FQNNGV. The CDR3 extends over 14 amino acids. Deletions cut 1 base from V and 3 bases from J, with 10 bases between.

The chain employs TRBV11-2 and TRBJ1-6, with 8 bases identical to TRBD1. The CDR3 is made up of 16 amino acids. Trimming cost V 5 bases and J 4 bases; bases outside gene matches: 7. Germline V gene data show CDR1 as SGHAT and CDR2 as FQNNGV. DNA of the CDR3: TGTGCCAGCAGCCGAGCCGGACAGGGTTATAATTCACCCCTCCACTTT. This encodes CASSRAGQGYNSPLHF.

This chain joins TRBV19 and TRBJ2-5; TRBD1 matches 8 bases. Germline V lookup: CDR1 LNHDA, CDR2 SQIVND (reference sequence). The CDR3 is 13 residues long. The V segment lost 4 bases and the J segment 2 bases; nucleotides outside the gene matches: 0. For the CDR3, the DNA is TGTGCCAGTAGTAACAGGGGGCAAGAGACCCAGTACTTC. It yields the protein CASSNRGQETQYF.

The chain uses TRBV2 and TRBJ2-1; perhaps TRBD2 as D (6 bases). V was trimmed by 0 bases and J by 7 bases, leaving 19 bases between them. The CDR3 extends over 17 amino acids. CDR1 SNHLY and CDR2 FYNNEI come from the germline V gene. CDR3 loop: CASSEAFPREDNNEQFF. DNA of the CDR3: TGTGCCAGCAGTGAAGCCTTTCCTAGGGAGGACAATAATGAGCAGTTCTTC. The full variable domain, with the rest looked up from reference TRBV2 and TRBJ2-1, is EPEVTQTPSHQVTQMGQEVILRCVPISNHLYFYWYRQILGQKVEFLVSFYNNEISEKSEIFDDQFSVERPDGSNFTLKIRSTKLEDSAMYFCASSEAFPREDNNEQFFGPGTRLTVL.

This clone was seen many times. This chain joins TRBV30 and TRBJ1-1; unclear D gene. The CDR3 extends over 13 amino acids. V was clipped by 4 bases and J by 10 bases, with 19 bases between them. Per germline, CDR1 GTSNPN and CDR2 SVGIG (reference sequence). CDR3 sequence (DNA): TGTGCCTGGACCTTGGAACGGGATACGGGAGCTTTCTTT. Protein: CAWTLERDTGAFF.

This clone came up a few times. The V call is TRBV19, the J call TRBJ1-5; D is possibly TRBD1 (6 bases). The CDR3 consists of 14 residues. Trimming pared 3 bases from V and 1 base from J, leaving 7 bases between. In germline, CDR1 is LNHDA, CDR2 SQIVND (reference sequence). CDR3 loop: CASSMGASNQPQHF. CDR3 bases: TGTGCCAGTAGTATGGGGGCCAGCAATCAGCCCCAGCATTTT.

This rearrangement joins TRBV4-1 to TRBJ1-3, with 7 bases matching TRBD1. CDR1 is MGHRA and CDR2 is YSYEKL in the germline V gene. Trimming took 3 bases from V and 4 from J; bases not matched to a gene: 3. The CDR3 covers 14 residues. The CDR3 loop is CASSQGTAGNTIYF. CDR3 in DNA: TGCGCCAGCAGCCAGGGGACAGCCGGAAACACCATATATTTT.

The chain links TRBV19 to TRBJ1-5; D is ambiguous. The CDR3 has 15 residues. Germline values: CDR1 LNHDA, CDR2 SQIVND (reference sequence). Deletions cut 5 bases from V and 7 bases from J, with 18 bases between. The CDR3 DNA reads TGTGCCAGTAGTGCCCTAAACCCCCGTTCCCAGCCCCAGCATTTT. As protein: CASSALNPRSQPQHF. Full variable domain (remainder filled in from reference TRBV19 and TRBJ1-5): DGGITQSPKYLFRKEGQNVTLSCEQNLNHDAMYWYRQDPGQGLRLIYYSQIVNDFQKGDIAEGYSVSREKKESFPLTVTSAQKNPTAFYLCASSALNPRSQPQHFGDGTRLSIL.

This clone has a handful of counts. This chain connects TRBV19 to TRBJ1-1, with 10 bases that match TRBD1. The germline CDR1 and CDR2 sequences are LNHDA and SQIVND (reference sequence). The CDR3 spans 17 residues. J lost 5 bases, V lost 4 bases, and 13 bases had no gene match. The CDR3 nucleotides are TGTGCCAGTAGTACCCAAGGAGACAGGGGGCAAAAGACTGAAGCTTTCTTT. Its protein is CASSTQGDRGQKTEAFF. The whole variable domain, filled in from reference TRBV19 and TRBJ1-1, reads DGGITQSPKYLFRKEGQNVTLSCEQNLNHDAMYWYRQDPGQGLRLIYYSQIVNDFQKGDIAEGYSVSREKKESFPLTVTSAQKNPTAFYLCASSTQGDRGQKTEAFFGQGTRLTVV.

The chain recombines TRBV3-1 (or the pseudogene TRBV3-2) with TRBJ2-1, with TRBD2 matching 9 bases. Per germline, CDR1 LGHDT and CDR2 YNNKEL (reference sequence). The CDR3 is made up of 16 amino acids. V lost 6 bases and J lost 4; bases outside the gene matches: 10. This CDR3 is CASSLLGGGVYNEQFF. CDR3 nucleotide sequence: TGTGCCAGCAGTCTACTGGGCGGGGGGGTATACAATGAGCAGTTCTTC.

The chain recombines TRBV11-2 with TRBJ1-6, with D maybe TRBD1 (6 bases). This CDR3 region has 15 residues. CDR1 and CDR2 from the germline V gene are SGHAT and FQNNGV. V was cut by 3 bases and J by 1 base, with 7 bases left in between. CDR3 in DNA: TGTGCCAGCAGCTTTACAGGGTCCTATAATTCACCCCTCCACTTT. This sequence encodes CASSFTGSYNSPLHF.